This T cell receptor (beta chain) was captured by sequencing in a study of T cell changes during pregnancy in multiple sclerosis. The table lists this clone with a count of one. Profiling relied on immunoSEQ multiplex PCR, and the TCRdb table lists in-frame clones only, not all of them. The table lists 40,000 to 60,000 clones, around 94% of them singletons. The CDR3 sequence is 14 residues long. Germline CDR1 reads LNHDA; CDR2 reads SQIVND (reference sequence). V lost 8 bases, J lost 0 bases, and 11 bases lay in between. This TCR was sampled from a female donor with multiple sclerosis, enrolled in a pregnancy study. The V gene is TRBV19, the J gene TRBJ1-3; D is unclear. The source was CD8+ T cells from peripheral blood mononuclear cells, collected before pregnancy. The CDR3 region is CASAWTSSGNTIYF. Here the CDR3 DNA reads TGTGCCAGTGCCTGGACTAGCTCTGGAAACACCATATATTTT.